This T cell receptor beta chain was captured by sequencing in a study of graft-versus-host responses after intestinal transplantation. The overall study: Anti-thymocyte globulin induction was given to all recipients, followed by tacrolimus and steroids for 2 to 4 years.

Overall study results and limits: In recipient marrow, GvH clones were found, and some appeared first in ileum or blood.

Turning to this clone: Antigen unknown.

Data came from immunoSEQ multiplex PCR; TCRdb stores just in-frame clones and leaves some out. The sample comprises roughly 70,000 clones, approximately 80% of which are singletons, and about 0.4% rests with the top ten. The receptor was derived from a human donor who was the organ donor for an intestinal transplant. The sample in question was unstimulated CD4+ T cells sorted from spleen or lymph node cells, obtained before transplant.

CDR3 in DNA: TGCAGCGTTGAGGCGGGTGGGAACATTCAGTACTTC. It codes for CSVEAGGNIQYF. The chain is built from TRBV29-1 and TRBJ2-4, with D possibly being TRBD2 (5 bases). This CDR3 is 12 amino acids long. Germline V gene data show CDR1 as SQVTM and CDR2 as ANQGSEA. V dropped 3 bases and J dropped 7 bases, with 10 bases sitting between them.